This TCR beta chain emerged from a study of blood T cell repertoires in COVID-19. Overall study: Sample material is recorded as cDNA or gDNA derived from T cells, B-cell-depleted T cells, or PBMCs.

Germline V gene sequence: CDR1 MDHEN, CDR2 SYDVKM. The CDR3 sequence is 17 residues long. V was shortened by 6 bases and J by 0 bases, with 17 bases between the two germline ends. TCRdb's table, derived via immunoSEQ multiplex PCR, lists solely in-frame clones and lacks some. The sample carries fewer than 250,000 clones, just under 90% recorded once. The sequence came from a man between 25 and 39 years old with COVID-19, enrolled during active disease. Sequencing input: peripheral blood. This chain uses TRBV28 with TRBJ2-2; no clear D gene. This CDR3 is CASSPLRTVANTGELFF. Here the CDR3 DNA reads TGTGCCAGCAGCCCACTGCGAACAGTTGCGAACACCGGGGAGCTGTTTTTT.